A single sample gave rise to the 7 T cell receptor beta chains below, sequenced in a study of blood T cells in healthy people across ages. Alongside a J-beta primer mix, a sample-barcoded 5' primer served in a second PCR lasting about 7 to 12 cycles. TCRdb passed the 5' RACE reads through MiXCR, listing each CDR3 protein once. The sample records 1,800,000 or so distinct CDR3 sequences, more than 35% being singletons. Sequenced input: blood. Every receptor here comes from a human donor in good health.

This clonotype was counted once. The V gene is TRBV4-3, the J gene TRBJ2-1; 9 nucleotides agree with TRBD1. Germline lookup yields CDR1 LGHNA and CDR2 YSLEER. V gave up 4 bases and J gave up 2 bases; unmatched junction bases: 6. This CDR3 is built from 16 residues. The CDR3 bases are TGCGCCAGCAGCCGAATAACAGGGGGCACCTACAATGAGCAGTTCTTC. The encoded protein is CASSRITGGTYNEQFF.

This clonotype was recorded many times. The J gene is TRBJ2-1, the V gene TRBV10-3, with 10 bases aligning to TRBD2. The CDR3 is made up of 15 amino acids. The V gene's germline CDR1 is ENHRY and CDR2 SYGVKD. The junction had 11 bases not matched to a gene; V was cut back by 7 bases and J by 8 bases. DNA of the CDR3: TGTGCCATCACAAGCGGGGGGGCCAGAGGTGATGAGCAGTTCTTC. This sequence encodes CAITSGGARGDEQFF.

This chain connects TRBV4-3 to TRBJ2-3, with D hard to call. V was trimmed by 1 base and J by 2 bases, leaving 7 bases between them. Germline CDR1 and CDR2: LGHNA and YSLEER. This CDR3 comprises 14 residues. The CDR3 sequence is CASSQVAATDTQYF. The CDR3 DNA reads as TGCGCCAGCAGCCAAGTGGCCGCCACAGATACGCAGTATTTT.

CDR3 protein: CATSDFTSGGYNEQFF. The DNA for the CDR3 is TGTGCCACCAGTGATTTTACTAGCGGGGGTTACAATGAGCAGTTCTTC. V is TRBV24-1 and J is TRBJ2-1; the match to TRBD2 covers 11 bases. The V segment lost 1 base and the J segment 4 bases; nucleotides outside the gene matches: 2. This CDR3 is built from 16 residues. Germline V gene data show CDR1 as KGHDR and CDR2 as SFDVKD.

This clonotype was counted a few times. The chain employs TRBV7-2 and TRBJ1-2; possibly TRBD1 for D (6 bases). CDR1 is SGHTA and CDR2 is FQGNSA in the germline V gene. CDR3 length equals 16 residues. V was shortened by 1 base and J by 4 bases, with 16 bases between the two germline ends. The CDR3 region is CASSLGPGARTYGYTF. The CDR3 DNA reads as TGTGCCAGCAGCTTAGGCCCGGGGGCTCGAACCTATGGCTACACCTTC.

This clonotype was seen at least ten times. The chain carries TRBV20-1 and TRBJ2-5, with D maybe TRBD2 (5 bases). The CDR3 runs 14 residues. CDR1 is DFQATT and CDR2 is SNEGSKA in the germline V gene (reference sequence). Trimming stripped 1 base from V and 5 bases from J, with 14 bases between. CDR3 protein: CSARVPLGGETQYF. DNA of the CDR3: TGCAGTGCTAGAGTGCCCCTAGGAGGCGAGACCCAGTACTTC.

This clonotype was seen a few times. The chain uses TRBV11-2 and TRBJ2-4; no clear D. V was shortened by 2 bases and J by 0 bases, with 5 bases between the two germline ends. Per the germline V gene, CDR1 is SGHAT and CDR2 is FQNNGV. The CDR3 has 14 amino acids. This CDR3 is CASSLRAAKNIQYF. CDR3 nucleotides: TGTGCCAGCAGCTTACGCGCAGCCAAAAACATTCAGTACTTC.